A selection of T cell receptor beta chains follows, all from one sample in a study of blood T cell repertoires in COVID-19. Sequencing used immunoSEQ multiplex PCR; TCRdb keeps in-frame clones, though not all of them. The sample includes tens of thousands of clones, approximately 91% of them seen just once. The sequenced material came from peripheral blood. The receptor source for this set is a human donor in a cohort sampled during active COVID-19. Each CDR3 is given with its conserved first and last residue. Fields, in order: clone size, J gene, D gene, V gene, CDR3 DNA, CDR3 protein. A D gene is named only where the DNA matches it firmly. Size tells how often a clone was seen (once, few, many) or the class of an expanded clone, and some rows leave it out.

NA,TRBJ2-5,TRBD1,TRBV7-2,TGTGCCAGCAGCTCCCCGACAGGGGATAGGGAGACCCAGTACTTC,CASSSPTGDRETQYF
NA,TRBJ2-2,TRBD2,TRBV4-3,TGCGCCAGCAGCCTCGGACTAGCGAGGAACACCGGGGAGCTGTTTTTT,CASSLGLARNTGELFF
NA,TRBJ2-1,NA,TRBV3-1/TRBV3-2,TGTGCCAGCAGCCCCGGGAGTCTTTACAATGAGCAGTTCTTC,CASSPGSLYNEQFF
few,TRBJ2-1,NA,TRBV4-1,TGCGCCAGCAGCCTCCTTGCGGTGAGCTCCTACAATGAGCAGTTCTTC,CASSLLAVSSYNEQFF
NA,TRBJ1-5,NA,TRBV18,TGTGCCAGCTCACCAATTAGGGGGACTAGCAATCAGCCCCAGCATTTT,CASSPIRGTSNQPQHF
NA,TRBJ2-2,TRBD2,TRBV7-8,TGTGCCAGCAGCCCTCTTAGCGGGGGTAACACCGGGGAGCTGTTTTTT,CASSPLSGGNTGELFF
NA,TRBJ2-5,NA,TRBV18,TGTGCCAGCTCACCACCGCCGGCGGTCCAAGAGACCCAGTACTTC,CASSPPPAVQETQYF
NA,TRBJ2-3,TRBD2,TRBV19,TGTGCCAGTAAGGTGGGCGGGAGGGGCACAGATACGCAGTATTTT,CASKVGGRGTDTQYF
NA,TRBJ2-1,TRBD1,TRBV3-1/TRBV3-2,TGTGCCAGCAGCCAAGCCGGGACAGGCAACAATGAGCAGTTCTTC,CASSQAGTGNNEQFF
NA,TRBJ1-3,NA,TRBV27,TGTGCCAGCAAGGCACTAAGCTCTGGAAACACCATATATTTT,CASKALSSGNTIYF
NA,TRBJ1-6,NA,TRBV30,TGTGCCTGGAGCCTCACCCAGGGTGGGTACTCACCCCTCCACTTT,CAWSLTQGGYSPLHF
once,TRBJ2-2,TRBD1,TRBV9,TGTGCCAGCAGCGTAGGAGGGCAGGGGGACGGGGAGCTGTTTTTT,CASSVGGQGDGELFF
NA,TRBJ2-5,NA,TRBV6-6,TGTGCCGCGGGGCTAGTTGGGGGGACCCAGTACTTC,CAAGLVGGTQYF
NA,TRBJ1-3,NA,TRBV9,TGTGCCAGCAGCTCAACATACTCTGGAAACACCATATATTTT,CASSSTYSGNTIYF
NA,TRBJ1-1,TRBD1,TRBV9,TGTGCCAGCAGCGCGGGGACAGAAAACACTGAAGCTTTCTTT,CASSAGTENTEAFF
NA,TRBJ2-2,NA,TRBV25-1,TGTGCCAGCGGGGGGGCCTTATATAACACCGGGGAGCTGTTTTTT,CASGGALYNTGELFF
few,TRBJ1-5,TRBD1,TRBV19,TGTGCCAGTAGAGCCGGACAGGGTGGTCAGCCCCAGCATTTT,CASRAGQGGQPQHF
NA,TRBJ2-5,NA,TRBV24-1,TGTGCCACCAGTGATCGGCGGGGAGGTCTGGTCGGGGGGACCCAGTACTTC,CATSDRRGGLVGGTQYF
NA,TRBJ2-3,TRBD1,TRBV6-2/TRBV6-3,TGTGCCAGCAGTTACGGTACAGGGGACCCAGATACGCAGTATTTT,CASSYGTGDPDTQYF
NA,TRBJ1-5,NA,TRBV24-1,TGTGCCACCAGTGACGCGGGAATCAATAGCAATCAGCCCCAGCATTTT,CATSDAGINSNQPQHF
NA,TRBJ2-3,NA,TRBV4-1,TGCGCCAGCAGCCAAGATCGGGGGTTAAACACAGATACGCAGTATTTT,CASSQDRGLNTDTQYF
NA,TRBJ1-1,NA,TRBV5-1,TGCGCCAGCAGGGAGGGACCCTCATTCGACACTGAAGCTTTCTTT,CASREGPSFDTEAFF
NA,TRBJ1-2,NA,TRBV6-5,TGTGCCAGCAGTTATAGCCAGAACGCTAACTATGGCTACACCTTC,CASSYSQNANYGYTF
NA,TRBJ2-1,TRBD2,TRBV12-3/TRBV12-4,TGCCGCCCGAGGCTAGCGGGAAACAATGAGCAGTTCTTC,CRPRLAGNNEQFF
NA,TRBJ1-1,TRBD1,TRBV19,TGTGCCAGTAGTAGAAGGACAGGGGGCAGGGACACTGAAGCTTTCTTT,CASSRRTGGRDTEAFF
NA,TRBJ2-5,TRBD2,TRBV4-2,TGTGCCAGCAGCCCCGGGACTAGCGGGCAAGAGACCCAGTACTTC,CASSPGTSGQETQYF
NA,TRBJ1-3,TRBD1,TRBV18,TGTGCCAGCTCAGCGGGACAGGGTAGCTCTGGAAACACCATATATTTT,CASSAGQGSSGNTIYF
NA,TRBJ2-7,TRBD2,TRBV27,TGTGCCAGCAGTACGTTAGCGGGGGGGCACCACGAGCAGTACTTC,CASSTLAGGHHEQYF
NA,TRBJ2-5,TRBD2,TRBV28,TGTGCCAGCAGTTTTATACTAGCGGGGGACCTGTACCAAGAGACCCAGTACTTC,CASSFILAGDLYQETQYF
NA,TRBJ2-3,NA,TRBV19,TGTGCCAGTAGTATGGGGGGCAGGGGGGTCGGAGATACGCAGTATTTT,CASSMGGRGVGDTQYF
NA,TRBJ2-1,NA,TRBV5-1,TGCGCCAGCAGCTTGGTTACGGGTAGCTCCTACAATGAGCAGTTCTTC,CASSLVTGSSYNEQFF
NA,TRBJ2-3,TRBD2,TRBV29-1,TGCAGCCTTAGCGGGGGAATGGGGGATACGCAGTATTTT,CSLSGGMGDTQYF
NA,TRBJ2-5,NA,TRBV7-2,TGTGCCAGCAGCTTAGTGTGGCAGGGCGGAGAGACCCAGTACTTC,CASSLVWQGGETQYF
NA,TRBJ2-5,TRBD2,TRBV5-8,TGTGCCAGCAGCCCTAGCGGGAGGCGGGAGACCCAGTACTTC,CASSPSGRRETQYF
once,TRBJ2-2,TRBD2,TRBV20-1,TGCAGTGCCAGTAGCGGGGGGGTAACCACCGGGGAGCTGTTTTTT,CSASSGGVTTGELFF
NA,TRBJ2-5,TRBD2,TRBV18,TGTGCCAGCTCACCTCCGGGACTAGCGGGGGGAATCCAAGAGACCCAGTACTTC,CASSPPGLAGGIQETQYF
NA,TRBJ2-3,NA,TRBV11-2,TGTGCCAGCACCTGGGACTCCCAGGCAGATACGCAGTATTTT,CASTWDSQADTQYF
NA,TRBJ1-6,NA,TRBV30,TGTGCCTGGAGTGTTGTGCCGAGCTCCTATAATTCACCCCTCCACTTT,CAWSVVPSSYNSPLHF
once,TRBJ1-1,TRBD1,TRBV7-9,TGTGCCAGCAGCTCGGGACAGGGGAACACTGAAGCTTTCTTT,CASSSGQGNTEAFF
NA,TRBJ2-4,TRBD2,TRBV28,TGTGCCAGCAGCCCGGGACTAGCGGGGGGGACCAAAAACATTCAGTACTTC,CASSPGLAGGTKNIQYF
NA,TRBJ1-1,NA,TRBV7-3,TGTGCCAGCAGGGGCAGGAACACTGAAGCTTTCTTT,CASRGRNTEAFF
NA,TRBJ1-5,NA,TRBV29-1,TGCAGCGTGGGGCAGAACAATCAGCCCCAGCATTTT,CSVGQNNQPQHF
NA,TRBJ2-1,TRBD2,TRBV27,TGTGCCAGCAGTTTAGGGACTACCGTCTACAATGAGCAGTTCTTC,CASSLGTTVYNEQFF